This T cell receptor (beta chain) was recovered during a study of blood T cell repertoires in COVID-19. Across the whole study: Some COVID-19 samples were acute and others convalescent; all came from the United States, Italy and Spain.

Clones were read by immunoSEQ multiplex PCR, and TCRdb kept only the in-frame ones, dropping some. Of some 150,000 clones listed, 60% to 80% are singletons. The CDR3 loop spans 14 amino acids. Unmatched junction bases numbered 2, after V lost 2 bases and J lost 3 bases. The germline V gene encodes CDR1 KGHSH and CDR2 LQKENI. The specimen was peripheral blood. This clonotype was sampled from a middle-aged man with active or convalescent COVID-19. This chain uses TRBV18 with TRBJ2-7, with TRBD2 identical over 9 bases. CDR3 in amino acids: CASSPSGGNYEQYF. CDR3 coding DNA: TGTGCCAGCTCACCAAGCGGGGGGAACTACGAGCAGTACTTC. Full variable domain (outside the CDR3, taken from reference TRBV18 and TRBJ2-7): NAGVMQNPRHLVRRRGQEARLRCSPMKGHSHVYWYRQLPEEGLKFMVYLQKENIIDESGMPKERFSAEFPKEGPSILRIQQVVRGDSAAYFCASSPSGGNYEQYFGPGTRLTVT.